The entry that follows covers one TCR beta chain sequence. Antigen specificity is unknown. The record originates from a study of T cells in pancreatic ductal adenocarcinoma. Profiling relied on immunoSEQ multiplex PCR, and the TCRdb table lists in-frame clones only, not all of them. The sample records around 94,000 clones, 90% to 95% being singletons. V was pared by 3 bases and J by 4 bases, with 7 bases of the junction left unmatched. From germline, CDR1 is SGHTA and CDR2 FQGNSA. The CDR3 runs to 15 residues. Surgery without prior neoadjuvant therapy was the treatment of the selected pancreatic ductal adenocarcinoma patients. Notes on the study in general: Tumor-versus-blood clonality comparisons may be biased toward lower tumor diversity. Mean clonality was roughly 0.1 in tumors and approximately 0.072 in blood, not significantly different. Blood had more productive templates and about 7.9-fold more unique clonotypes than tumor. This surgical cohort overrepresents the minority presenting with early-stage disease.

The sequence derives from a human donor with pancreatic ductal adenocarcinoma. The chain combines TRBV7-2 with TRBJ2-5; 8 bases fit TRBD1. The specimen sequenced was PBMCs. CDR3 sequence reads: CASSFGRGPRETQYF. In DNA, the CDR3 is TGTGCCAGCAGCTTTGGCAGGGGGCCTCGAGAGACCCAGTACTTC.